This TCR beta chain was captured by sequencing in a study of Ad26.COV2.S vaccination and SARS-CoV-2 variants. V lost 2 bases and J lost 6; bases outside the gene matches: 4. The CDR3 has 15 amino acids. CDR1 and CDR2 (germline): MNHNY, SVGAGI (reference sequence). Data came from immunoSEQ multiplex PCR; TCRdb stores just in-frame clones and leaves some out. The data hold fewer than 100,000 clones, with approximately 82% observed a single time. This material consisted of peripheral blood, taken after recovery from COVID-19. V gene TRBV6-6 combines with J gene TRBJ1-6, with 7 positions matching TRBD1. The TCR sequence derives from a human donor who had recovered from COVID-19. The CDR3 nucleotides are TGTGCCAGCAGTTACGGGCCAGGGGGTAATTCACCCCTCCACTTT. This encodes CASSYGPGGNSPLHF.